The clone carrying this T cell receptor beta chain has just one count. What it binds is not known. Trimming took off 2 bases at V and 4 bases at J, with 19 bases between the two ends. CDR3 length: 17 amino acids. Germline V gene data show CDR1 as LGHNA and CDR2 as YSLEER. The data originate from a study of shared clonotypes between healthy human individuals. CD45RO-negative cells were positively selected for CCR7, leaving out terminally differentiated effector memory CD45RA+ cells. The genomic DNA of each subset was split evenly across several immunoSEQ plates. Method: immunoSEQ multiplex PCR; TCRdb's copy keeps in-frame clones and lacks some. This table holds almost 700,000 clones, just over 90% found once. Points from the study as a whole: Sample collection involved blood only; tissue repertoires are likely different. Relative to memory subsets, naive subsets generally showed larger estimated richness.

The sequence derives from a man aged 25 to 40 in good health. This rearrangement joins TRBV4-3 to TRBJ2-3, with D perhaps given as TRBD1 or TRBD2 (6 bases each). The sample taken for sequencing was naive CD8+ T cells sorted from blood. CDR3 loop: CASSQLGEGGGPDTQYF. The DNA of the CDR3 is TGCGCCAGCAGCCAACTTGGAGAGGGGGGCGGTCCAGATACGCAGTATTTT.